This TCR beta chain emerged from a study of blood T cell repertoires in COVID-19 (dated by TCRdb to 2020 to 2021). As for the study more broadly: Collaborator samples came from the United States, Italy and Spain and covered acute and convalescent phases of COVID-19. The prospective study material was composed of cDNA or gDNA derived from T cells, B-cell-depleted T cells, or PBMCs. Subjects who had been exposed to COVID-19, were actively infected with it, or had recovered from it provided the deeply sampled blood TCRbeta repertoires that made up the dataset. The repertoires were made available in a free public database intended to serve as a resource for research on the immune response to SARS-CoV-2. The samples were drawn from the first 160 participants of the ongoing ImmuneRACE study and from some 1,300 subjects provided by 6 global collaborators. Sample metadata almost always included a de-identified subject ID, COVID-19 status, age in years and sex. Where available, HLA class I and class II types were obtained from metadata supplied by the sample provider rather than from assay-based typing.

The immunoSEQ Assay, a bias-controlled multiplex PCR, was used to amplify TCRbeta CDR3 regions from genomic DNA. The study's own analysis went as follows. Within the assay, amplification of reference gene primers was used to estimate how many nucleated cells each sample contained. Sequence reads were collapsed and filtered to measure the absolute abundance of every unique TCRbeta CDR3 rearrangement. For each sample, productive Simpson clonality was calculated by taking the square root of Simpson's diversity index across productive rearrangements. TCRdb stores this immuneACCESS table with in-frame sequences only. Part of the clones is absent; in the studies checked, under half of the shortfall reflects unresolved V genes, and no reason is known for the rest. The DNA was the basis for D and trimming; V, J and clone size are from that table. The sample records roughly 400,000 clones, approximately 90% of which are singletons. Approximately 1.5% of the sample lies in the top ten.

In the prospective study, participants were roughly 18 to 100 years old, resided in about two dozen geographic areas of the United States, and were enrolled through a virtual design. In the prospective study, cohorts were assigned on the basis of participant-reported clinical history obtained from a screening survey and a study questionnaire. Exposed participants had been in contact, within 2 weeks of entering the study, with a person who had a PCR-confirmed or clinician-diagnosed case of COVID-19. In the prospective study, whole blood, serum and a nasopharyngeal or oropharyngeal swab were collected from each participant by mobile phlebotomists. Over a 2-month period, participants in the prospective study had the option of providing additional blood draws and questionnaires. Before DNA extraction, prospective study blood samples were shipped either frozen or at room temperature. The trim is 2 bases for V and 8 bases for J, with a gap of 9 bases between the germline ends. CDR1 is given as MDHEN and CDR2 as SYDVKM, both from the germline V gene. The CDR3 starts with the cysteine, ends with the phenylalanine, and has 12 residues. Only the CDR3 part of the read is kept: 36 bases, read in frame from the first base.

General study outcomes and caveats: Clinical and demographic metadata were provided uncurated, with the amount varying by source and participant.

In regard to this clone: Its antigen specificity is not known. Per-base quality was not reported, and no clone a single base away is much larger than it.

This chain is built from TRBV28 and TRBJ1-1, with a tentative D gene TRBD1 over 6 matching bases. The sample was PBMCs or T cells enriched from blood (not recorded which). This receptor was identified in a woman aged 18 to 35 who had been exposed to COVID-19. The nucleotide sequence reads as follows: TGTGCCAGCAGTTTAGCCGGACAGGAAGCTTTCTTT. Its protein reads: CASSLAGQEAFF.